This T cell receptor (beta chain) originates from a study of metastatic and nonmetastatic thyroid tumors. Study context: Malignant thyroid and benign thyroid patients provided blood and tumor or nodule tissue whose repertoires were compared. Study observations and caveats: According to reports, the diversity of TCR beta was significantly higher in malignant thyroid tumors than in benign nodules, and this held in both blood and tumor samples.

The CDR3 has 11 amino acids. V lost 5 bases and J 6 bases, leaving 8 bases between the germline ends. From germline, CDR1 is DFQATT and CDR2 SNEGSKA (reference sequence). The table lists this clone with a few counts. The antigen is unknown. Source study methods: It was from CDR3 differences across clinicopathological groups that a distant-metastasis classifier for papillary thyroid cancer was built. TCRdb re-clonotyped the PCR reads via MiXCR. In this record, the V and J calls reflect TCRdb's handling and not the investigators' own analysis. The profile shows some 15,000 clones, about 22% of them singletons. Patients were all untreated before their thyroid surgery.

The receptor was derived from a female donor with papillary thyroid cancer or a benign thyroid nodule (not recorded which). Some clones in this sample may be carry-over from other donors' samples. V and J are TRBV20-1 and TRBJ2-1; D is undetermined. What was sequenced was adjacent normal tissue. The CDR3 coding sequence is TGCAGTGCTGAGTATAGCAATGAGCAGTTCTTC. It is translated as CSAEYSNEQFF.